The clone carrying this T cell receptor (beta chain) has only a few counts. As yet, its antigen is unknown. This sample is drawn from a study of T cells after yellow fever vaccination. About the research overall: Preparation of fractions with low cell numbers was performed using SMART-Seq v4 Ultra Low Input.

TCRdb passed the 5' RACE reads through MiXCR, listing each CDR3 protein once. The sample yields 200,000 to 300,000 distinct CDR3 sequences, 10% to 15% seen once. Study results and limitations: A large majority of primary-vaccination clones showed up again after the booster (under 98% CD4, about 87% CD8). Abundant bulk-derived clonotypes could contaminate FACS-sorted repertoires.

Unmatched junction bases numbered 9, after V lost 11 bases and J lost 2 bases. The CDR3 loop spans 15 amino acids. This sample comprised CD4+ T cells sorted from PBMCs, obtained 45 days after the yellow fever booster vaccination. The source of this sequence is a man aged 30 to 45 who received the YFV17D yellow fever vaccine. The chain recombines TRBV12-3 or TRBV12-4 with TRBJ2-2; TRBD2 aligns across 9 bases. CDR3 amino acids: CAQREAGINTGELFF. CDR3 bases: TGTGCCCAGCGGGAGGCGGGGATAAACACCGGGGAGCTGTTTTTT.